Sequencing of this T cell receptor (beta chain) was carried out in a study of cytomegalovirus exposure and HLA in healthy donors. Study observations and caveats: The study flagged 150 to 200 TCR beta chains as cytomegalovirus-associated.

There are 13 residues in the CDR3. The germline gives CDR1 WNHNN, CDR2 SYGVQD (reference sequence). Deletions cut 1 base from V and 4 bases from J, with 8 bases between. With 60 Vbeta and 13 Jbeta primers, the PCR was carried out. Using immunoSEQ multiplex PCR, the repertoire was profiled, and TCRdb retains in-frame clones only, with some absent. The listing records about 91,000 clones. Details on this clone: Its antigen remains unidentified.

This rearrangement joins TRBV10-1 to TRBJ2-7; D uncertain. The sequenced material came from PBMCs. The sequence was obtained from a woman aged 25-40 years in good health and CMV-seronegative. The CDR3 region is CASSELVGYEQYF. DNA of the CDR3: TGCGCCAGCAGTGAGTTGGTCGGTTACGAGCAGTACTTC.